The rows below give T cell receptor beta chains drawn from one sample of a study of T-cell reconstitution after alpha-beta-depleted transplantation in children. TCRdb re-called the PCR reads with MiXCR, one entry per CDR3 protein. Of 350,000 to 450,000 distinct CDR3 sequences in the sample, about a fifth are singletons; the top ten hold 3.5% to 4%. The sequenced sample was PBMCs from the stem cell graft donor, obtained from the stem cell graft. These receptors all come from a human donor who donated a stem cell graft to a child with acute myeloid leukemia. CDR3s include the opening cysteine and the closing phenylalanine or tryptophan. Fields, in order: D gene, V gene, J gene, clone size, CDR3 protein, CDR3 DNA. The D gene is left open where the match is weak. Only some rows state a clone size, as once, few, many or a class for expanded clones.

>NA|TRBV7-9|TRBJ1-1|NA
CASIPGGPLNTEAFF
TGTGCCAGCATCCCCGGGGGCCCGCTGAACACTGAAGCTTTCTTT
>TRBD1|TRBV12-3/TRBV12-4|TRBJ2-5|NA
CASSFRLGTDQETQYF
TGTGCCAGCAGTTTCCGGCTTGGGACAGACCAAGAGACCCAGTACTTC
>TRBD2|TRBV20-1|TRBJ2-3|few
CSAGLGLDIRTQYF
TGCAGTGCTGGGTTAGGACTAGACATACGTACGCAGTATTTT
>TRBD2|TRBV29-1|TRBJ2-7|many
CSVEEIAGAEQYF
TGCAGCGTTGAAGAGATAGCGGGAGCCGAGCAGTACTTC
>NA|TRBV5-5|TRBJ2-7|NA
CASSLALGGYEQYF
TGTGCCAGCAGCTTGGCCTTGGGGGGATACGAGCAGTACTTC
>NA|TRBV12-3/TRBV12-4|TRBJ2-5|NA
CASSLLLQETQYF
TGTGCCAGCAGTTTGCTGCTACAAGAGACCCAGTACTTC
>TRBD2|TRBV7-3|TRBJ2-3|few
CASSFRLAGRQGTDTQYF
TGTGCCAGCAGCTTCAGACTAGCGGGCAGACAGGGCACAGATACGCAGTATTTT
>TRBD2|TRBV29-1|TRBJ2-1|NA
CSGQLAGIYNEQFF
TGCAGCGGACAACTAGCGGGGATATACAATGAGCAGTTCTTC
>TRBD1|TRBV9|TRBJ2-1|NA
CASSTGQVVSEQFF
TGTGCCAGCAGCACCGGACAGGTAGTCAGTGAGCAGTTCTTC
>TRBD2|TRBV2|TRBJ2-2|NA
CASSRDPGLADTGELFF
TGTGCCAGCAGTAGAGACCCGGGACTAGCGGACACCGGGGAGCTGTTTTTT
>NA|TRBV7-9|TRBJ2-1|NA
CASSLFGSSTYNEQFF
TGTGCCAGCAGCTTATTCGGCAGTTCCACCTACAATGAGCAGTTCTTC
>TRBD1|TRBV12-3/TRBV12-4|TRBJ2-7|few
CASSPRQGNEQYF
TGTGCCAGCAGTCCCCGACAGGGGAACGAGCAGTACTTC
>NA|TRBV29-1|TRBJ2-2|NA
CSAQSGAETGELFF
TGCAGCGCTCAATCGGGGGCGGAAACCGGGGAGCTGTTTTTT
>TRBD2|TRBV27|TRBJ2-3|few
CASTKIQPSGGTDTQYF
TGTGCCAGCACCAAGATACAGCCTAGCGGAGGCACAGATACGCAGTATTTT
>NA|TRBV6-5|TRBJ2-7|NA
CASSYRRLAGEQYF
TGTGCCAGCAGTTACCGTCGGCTAGCTGGCGAGCAGTACTTC
>NA|TRBV15|TRBJ2-2|few
CATSRGAGGPGELFF
TGTGCCACCAGCAGAGGGGCAGGTGGCCCCGGGGAGCTGTTTTTT
>NA|TRBV28|TRBJ2-7|NA
CASSFVTTDGSYEQYF
TGTGCCAGCAGTTTTGTTACGACGGACGGCTCCTACGAGCAGTACTTC
>TRBD2|TRBV20-1|TRBJ2-7|NA
CSARVAGYYEQYF
TGCAGTGCTAGGGTAGCGGGGTACTACGAGCAGTACTTC
>TRBD1|TRBV12-3/TRBV12-4|TRBJ2-2|NA
CASSRQGPGELFF
TGTGCCAGCAGTCGACAGGGCCCCGGGGAGCTGTTTTTT
>TRBD2|TRBV10-3|TRBJ2-1|NA
CAISEFWTSGSKIRGEQFF
TGTGCCATCAGTGAGTTCTGGACTAGCGGGAGCAAAATAAGGGGTGAGCAGTTCTTC
>TRBD2|TRBV11-2|TRBJ2-1|few
CASSSYGLAGEYEQFF
TGTGCCAGCAGCTCATACGGACTAGCGGGAGAGTATGAGCAGTTCTTC
>NA|TRBV21-1|TRBJ2-7|NA
CASSKAARGRSYEQYF
TGTGCCAGCAGCAAAGCAGCGCGCGGGAGGTCCTACGAGCAGTACTTC
>NA|TRBV29-1|TRBJ2-6|many
CSVEGYSGANVLTF
TGCAGCGTTGAAGGGTACTCTGGGGCCAACGTCCTGACTTTC
>NA|TRBV12-3/TRBV12-4|TRBJ2-3|few
CASSRTDRTDTQYF
TGTGCCAGCAGCCGAACGGACAGAACAGATACGCAGTATTTT
>TRBD1|TRBV5-1|TRBJ2-1|few
CASSLGTGGDEQFF
TGCGCCAGCAGCTTGGGGACAGGGGGTGATGAGCAGTTCTTC
>NA|TRBV10-2|TRBJ2-5|NA
CASSETLARTQYF
TGCGCCAGCAGTGAAACCCTAGCGAGGACCCAGTACTTC
>NA|TRBV12-3/TRBV12-4|TRBJ2-1|many
CASSLNRVNEQFF
TGTGCCAGCAGTCTCAACAGGGTTAATGAGCAGTTCTTC
>TRBD2|TRBV28|TRBJ2-5|NA
CASNRLAETQYF
TGTGCCAGCAATAGACTAGCGGAGACCCAGTACTTC
>NA|TRBV7-8|TRBJ2-1|few
CASSEPPDEQGYNEQFF
TGTGCCAGCAGCGAACCCCCTGACGAACAGGGCTACAATGAGCAGTTCTTC
>TRBD2|TRBV27|TRBJ2-5|NA
CASSTRETSGRFGTQYF
TGTGCCAGCAGTACCCGAGAGACTAGCGGGAGATTCGGGACCCAGTACTTC
>NA|TRBV9|TRBJ2-2|NA
CASSVTGANTGELFF
TGTGCCAGCAGCGTAACCGGGGCTAACACCGGGGAGCTGTTTTTT
>TRBD2|TRBV5-5|TRBJ2-1|many
CASSLAGGVQFF
TGTGCCAGCAGCCTAGCGGGAGGGGTGCAGTTCTTC
>TRBD2|TRBV12-3/TRBV12-4|TRBJ2-1|few
CASSRGTSYEQFF
TGTGCCAGCAGTCGGGGGACTAGCTATGAGCAGTTCTTC
>NA|TRBV20-1|TRBJ2-7|NA
CSAREGTRPFYEQYF
TGCAGTGCTAGAGAGGGGACCCGACCCTTCTACGAGCAGTACTTC
>NA|TRBV4-3|TRBJ1-5|NA
CASSQDVGGSNQPQHF
TGCGCCAGCAGCCAAGATGTGGGGGGTAGCAATCAGCCCCAGCATTTT
>NA|TRBV12-3/TRBV12-4|TRBJ1-1|many
CASSWTGLAGTEAFF
TGTGCCAGCAGTTGGACCGGGCTTGCGGGCACTGAAGCTTTCTTT
>NA|TRBV9|TRBJ1-1|NA
CASSVEYIGEAFF
TGTGCCAGCAGCGTAGAGTACATCGGGGAAGCTTTCTTT
>TRBD2|TRBV5-1|TRBJ2-1|NA
CASSLVPSGSHEQFF
TGCGCCAGCAGCTTGGTGCCTAGCGGGTCCCATGAGCAGTTCTTC
>NA|TRBV20-1|TRBJ2-5|few
CSARDNGGSGETQYF
TGCAGTGCTAGAGATAATGGGGGTTCGGGAGAGACCCAGTACTTC
>NA|TRBV13|TRBJ1-1|NA
CASSPRQENTEAFF
TGTGCCAGCAGCCCCCGACAGGAGAACACTGAAGCTTTCTTT
>NA|TRBV4-3|TRBJ2-1|NA
CASSPRQPSSYNEQFF
TGCGCCAGCAGCCCGCGACAGCCGAGCTCCTACAATGAGCAGTTCTTC
>NA|TRBV12-3/TRBV12-4|TRBJ2-2|few
CASSSSTSGNTGELFF
NA
>NA|TRBV12-3/TRBV12-4|TRBJ2-5|NA
CASSPPRETQYF
TGTGCCAGCAGTCCCCCGCGGGAGACCCAGTACTTC
>NA|TRBV12-3/TRBV12-4|TRBJ2-7|NA
CASSSAADKSYEQYF
TGTGCCAGCAGTTCTGCCGCGGACAAATCCTACGAGCAGTACTTC